The next 8 T cell receptor beta chains were all read from a single sample in a study of blood T cell repertoires in COVID-19. The repertoire was sequenced with immunoSEQ multiplex PCR; TCRdb's copy has only in-frame clones and lacks some. This table holds under 300,000 clones, approximately 88% found once. The sample was peripheral blood. Receptor source: a human donor with COVID-19, enrolled during active disease. The donor label of this sample is uncertain.

The CDR3 bases are TGTGCCAGCAGCTTCAGCGATAGCGGTAGCACAGATACGCAGTATTTT. This gives the protein CASSFSDSGSTDTQYF. V is TRBV7-3 and J is TRBJ2-3; D might be TRBD2 (6 bases). The ends were cut back, 3 bases at V and 0 bases at J, with 13 bases in the middle. Germline CDR1 reads SGHTA; CDR2 reads FQGTGA. This CDR3 spans 16 amino acids.

This clone occurred many times. The chain joins TRBV5-1 to TRBJ2-7; no reliable D call. The V end lost 2 bases, the J end lost 2 bases, and 11 bases lay between the germline ends. The CDR3 loop spans 14 amino acids. Per the germline V gene, CDR1 is SGHRS and CDR2 is YFSETQ. The CDR3 nucleotides read TGCGCCAGCAGCTTCGAGAGCACCGCCTACGAGCAGTACTTC. Amino acid sequence: CASSFESTAYEQYF.

V usage is TRBV27 and J usage is TRBJ2-7; 9 bases map to TRBD1. Germline lookup yields CDR1 MNHEY and CDR2 SMNVEV (reference sequence). There are 14 residues in the CDR3. V lost 2 bases and J lost 6; bases outside the gene matches: 5. CDR3 amino acids: CASSLGTGKGEQYF. The CDR3 region has the DNA TGTGCCAGCAGTTTAGGGACAGGGAAGGGCGAGCAGTACTTC.

The V and J genes are TRBV2 and TRBJ2-5, with TRBD1 matching 9 bases. V shed 5 bases, J shed 5 bases, and the junction held 3 bases outside the gene matches. Per the germline V gene, CDR1 is SNHLY and CDR2 is FYNNEI. This CDR3 has 13 amino acids. The CDR3 region is CASSYRGLETQYF. The DNA for the CDR3 is TGTGCCAGCAGTTACAGGGGGCTGGAGACCCAGTACTTC.

The V call is TRBV7-3, the J call TRBJ2-2; D is possibly TRBD1 (6 bases). Trimming shortened V by 3 bases and J by 0 bases, and 14 bases separated the two germline ends. Germline assignment: CDR1 SGHTA and CDR2 FQGTGA. The CDR3 totals 17 residues. The CDR3 nucleotides are TGTGCCAGCAGCTTTATACCGGGACAAACGAACACCGGGGAGCTGTTTTTT. It codes for CASSFIPGQTNTGELFF.

This clone was seen a few times. V usage is TRBV11-2 and J usage is TRBJ1-1, with D possibly being TRBD1 (5 bases). V dropped 4 bases and J dropped 11 bases, with 14 bases sitting between them. The CDR3 runs to 12 residues. From germline, CDR1 is SGHAT and CDR2 FQNNGV. For the CDR3, the DNA is TGTGCCAGCAGCTCGGCCTCGGGGGATGCTTTCTTT. Translating gives CASSSASGDAFF.

The chain combines TRBV12-3 or TRBV12-4 with TRBJ1-1; no definite D call. V was clipped by 5 bases and J by 7 bases, with 14 bases between them. This CDR3 has 13 residues. The CDR3 is CASSPAGLVEAFF. The CDR3, as DNA: TGTGCCAGCAGTCCCGCTGGGCTGGTTGAAGCTTTCTTT.

V and J are TRBV5-6 and TRBJ2-2, with D possibly TRBD2 on 5 matching bases. CDR1 and CDR2 from the germline V gene are SGHDT and YYEEEE. This CDR3 has 15 residues. V dropped 4 bases and J dropped 2 bases, with 12 bases sitting between them. The CDR3 loop is CASSARALNTGELFF. CDR3 in DNA: TGTGCCAGCAGCGCGCGGGCGCTTAACACCGGGGAGCTGTTTTTT.